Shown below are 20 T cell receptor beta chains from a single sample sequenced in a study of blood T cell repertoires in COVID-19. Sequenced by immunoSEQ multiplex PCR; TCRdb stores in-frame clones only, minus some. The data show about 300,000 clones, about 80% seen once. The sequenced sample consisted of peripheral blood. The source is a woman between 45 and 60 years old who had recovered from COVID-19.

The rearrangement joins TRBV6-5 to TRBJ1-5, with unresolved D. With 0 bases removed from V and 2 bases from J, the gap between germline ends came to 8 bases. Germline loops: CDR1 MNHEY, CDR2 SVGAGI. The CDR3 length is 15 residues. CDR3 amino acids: CASSYSVRGNQPQHF. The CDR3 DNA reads TGTGCCAGCAGTTACTCCGTACGGGGCAATCAGCCCCAGCATTTT.

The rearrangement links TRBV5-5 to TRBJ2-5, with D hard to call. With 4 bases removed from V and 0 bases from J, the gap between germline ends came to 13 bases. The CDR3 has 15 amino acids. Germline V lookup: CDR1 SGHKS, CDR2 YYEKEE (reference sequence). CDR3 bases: TGTGCCAGCAGCCAGACGGCGACATACCAAGAGACCCAGTACTTC. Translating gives CASSQTATYQETQYF.

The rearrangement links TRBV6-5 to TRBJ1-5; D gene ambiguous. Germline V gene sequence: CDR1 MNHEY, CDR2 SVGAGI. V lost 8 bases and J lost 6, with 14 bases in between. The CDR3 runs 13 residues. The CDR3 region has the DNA TGTGCCAGCGCCGACACCGGTGGTCAGCCCCAGCATTTT. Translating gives CASADTGGQPQHF.

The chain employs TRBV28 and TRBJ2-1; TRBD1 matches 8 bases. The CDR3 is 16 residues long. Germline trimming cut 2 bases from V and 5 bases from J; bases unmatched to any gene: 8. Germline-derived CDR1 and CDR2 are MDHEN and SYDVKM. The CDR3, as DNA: TGTGCCAGCAGTTTACTGGACAGGGTGGGGAACAATGAGCAGTTCTTC. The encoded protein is CASSLLDRVGNNEQFF.

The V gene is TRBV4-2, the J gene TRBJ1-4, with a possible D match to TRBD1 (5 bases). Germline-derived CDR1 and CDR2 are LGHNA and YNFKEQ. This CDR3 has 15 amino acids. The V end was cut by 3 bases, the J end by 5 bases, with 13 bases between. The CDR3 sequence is CASSHLGGSNEKLFF. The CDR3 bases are TGTGCCAGCAGCCACCTGGGGGGGAGCAATGAAAAACTGTTTTTT.

CDR3 coding DNA: TGCGCCAGCAGCCACGGGGGACAGAACTCCTACGAGCAGTACTTC. This encodes CASSHGGQNSYEQYF. The V and J genes are TRBV5-1 and TRBJ2-7, with D tentatively TRBD1 (7 bases). CDR1 SGHRS and CDR2 YFSETQ come from the germline V gene. Trimming removed 4 bases at V and 0 bases at J, with 14 bases between. The CDR3 runs 15 residues.

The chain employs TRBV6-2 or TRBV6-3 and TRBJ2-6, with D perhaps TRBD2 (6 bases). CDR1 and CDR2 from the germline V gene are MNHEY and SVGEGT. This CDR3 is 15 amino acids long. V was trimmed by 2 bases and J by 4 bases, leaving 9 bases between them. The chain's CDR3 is CASSYGGVGANVLTF. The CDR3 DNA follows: TGTGCCAGCAGTTACGGCGGGGTAGGGGCCAACGTCCTGACTTTC.

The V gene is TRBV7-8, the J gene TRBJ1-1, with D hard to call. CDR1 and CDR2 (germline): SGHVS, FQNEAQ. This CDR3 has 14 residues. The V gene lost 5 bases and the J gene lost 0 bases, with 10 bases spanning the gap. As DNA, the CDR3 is TGTGCCAGCAGCCGCGAGCAGGTGAACACTGAAGCTTTCTTT. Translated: CASSREQVNTEAFF.

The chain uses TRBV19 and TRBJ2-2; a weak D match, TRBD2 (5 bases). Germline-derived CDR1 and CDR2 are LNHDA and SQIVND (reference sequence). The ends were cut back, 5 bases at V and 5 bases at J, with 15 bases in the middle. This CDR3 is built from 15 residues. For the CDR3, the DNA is TGTGCCAGTAGTGAGACTAATTACGATACCGGGGAGCTGTTTTTT. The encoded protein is CASSETNYDTGELFF.

The CDR3 loop is CASSLEQINEKLFF. In DNA form, the CDR3 reads TGTGCCAGCAGCTTGGAACAGATTAATGAAAAACTGTTTTTT. The chain carries TRBV5-6 and TRBJ1-4; D is unresolved. Germline-derived CDR1 and CDR2 are SGHDT and YYEEEE. Trimming left V 0 bases short and J 4 bases short, with 7 bases between. The CDR3 totals 14 residues.

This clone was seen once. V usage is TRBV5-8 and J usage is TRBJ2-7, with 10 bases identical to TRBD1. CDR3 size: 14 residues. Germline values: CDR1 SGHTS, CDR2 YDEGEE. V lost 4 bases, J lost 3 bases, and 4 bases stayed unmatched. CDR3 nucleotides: TGTGCCAGCAGCCGGGACAGGGGAAACTACGAGCAGTACTTC. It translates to CASSRDRGNYEQYF.

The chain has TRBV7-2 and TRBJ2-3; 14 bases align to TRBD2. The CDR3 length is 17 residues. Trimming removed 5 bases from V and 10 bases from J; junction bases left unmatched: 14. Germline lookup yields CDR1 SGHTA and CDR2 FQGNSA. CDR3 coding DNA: TGTGCCAGCAGCCCGCAACCCGGGACTAGCGGGGGTTCGGCGCAGTATTTT. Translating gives CASSPQPGTSGGSAQYF.

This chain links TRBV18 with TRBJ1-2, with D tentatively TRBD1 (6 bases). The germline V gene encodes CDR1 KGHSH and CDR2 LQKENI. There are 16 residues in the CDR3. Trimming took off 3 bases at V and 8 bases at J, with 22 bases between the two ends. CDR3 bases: TGTGCCAGCTCACCTGGGGACGGACAGCCAGGCAGCGGCTACACCTTC. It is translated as CASSPGDGQPGSGYTF.

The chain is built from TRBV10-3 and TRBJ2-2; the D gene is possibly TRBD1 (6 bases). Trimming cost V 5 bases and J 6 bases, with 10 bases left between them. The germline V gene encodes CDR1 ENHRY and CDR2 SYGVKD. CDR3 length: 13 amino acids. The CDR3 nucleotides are TGTGCCATCAGTCGGACAGTTCCCGGGGAGCTGTTTTTT. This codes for CAISRTVPGELFF.

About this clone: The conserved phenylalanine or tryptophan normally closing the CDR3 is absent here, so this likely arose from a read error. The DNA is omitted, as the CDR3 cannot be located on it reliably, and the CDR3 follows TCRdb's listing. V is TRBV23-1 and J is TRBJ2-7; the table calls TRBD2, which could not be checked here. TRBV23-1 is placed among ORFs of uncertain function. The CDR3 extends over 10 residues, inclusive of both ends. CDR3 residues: CASSQYPGRN.

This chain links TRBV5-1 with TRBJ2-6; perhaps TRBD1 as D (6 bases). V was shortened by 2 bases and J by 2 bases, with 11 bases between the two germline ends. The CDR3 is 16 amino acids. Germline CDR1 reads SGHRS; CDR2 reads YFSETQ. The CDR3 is CASSFYRDTGANVLTF. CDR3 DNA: TGCGCCAGCAGCTTTTACAGGGATACTGGGGCCAACGTCCTGACTTTC.

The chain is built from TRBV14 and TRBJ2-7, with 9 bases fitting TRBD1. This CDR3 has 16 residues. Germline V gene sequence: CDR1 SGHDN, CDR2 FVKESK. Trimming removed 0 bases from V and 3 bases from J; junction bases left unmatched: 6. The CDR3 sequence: CASSQEKWTGDYEQYF. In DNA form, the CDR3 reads TGTGCCAGCAGCCAAGAGAAGTGGACAGGGGACTACGAGCAGTACTTC. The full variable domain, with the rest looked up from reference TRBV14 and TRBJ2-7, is EAGVTQFPSHSVIEKGQTVTLRCDPISGHDNLYWYRRVMGKEIKFLLHFVKESKQDESGMPNNRFLAERTGGTYSTLKVQPAELEDSGVYFCASSQEKWTGDYEQYFGPGTRLTVT.

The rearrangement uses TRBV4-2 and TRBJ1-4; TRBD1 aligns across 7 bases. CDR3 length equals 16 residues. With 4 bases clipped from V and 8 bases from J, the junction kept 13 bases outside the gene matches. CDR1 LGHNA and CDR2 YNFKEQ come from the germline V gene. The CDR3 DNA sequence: TGTGCCAGCAGCCTCACCGGGTGGGACAGATCCGAAAAACTGTTTTTT. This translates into CASSLTGWDRSEKLFF.

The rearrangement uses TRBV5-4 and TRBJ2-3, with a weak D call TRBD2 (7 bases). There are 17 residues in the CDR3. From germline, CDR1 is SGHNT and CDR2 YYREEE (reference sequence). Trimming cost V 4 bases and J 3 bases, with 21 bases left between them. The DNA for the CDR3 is TGTGCCAGCAGCATACCCCCGGCGGCGGGGGCTACAGATACGCAGTATTTT. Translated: CASSIPPAAGATDTQYF.

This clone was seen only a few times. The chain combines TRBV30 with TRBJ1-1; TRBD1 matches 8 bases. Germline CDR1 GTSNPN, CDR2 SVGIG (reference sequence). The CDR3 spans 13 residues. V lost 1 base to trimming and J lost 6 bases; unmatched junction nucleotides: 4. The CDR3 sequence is CAWSATGVAEAFF. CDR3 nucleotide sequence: TGTGCCTGGAGTGCGACAGGGGTCGCTGAAGCTTTCTTT.